A selection of T cell receptor beta chains follows, all from one sample in a study of blood T cell repertoires in COVID-19. The protocol was immunoSEQ multiplex PCR, while the TCRdb copy is restricted to in-frame clones and leaves out a portion. The table has under 200,000 clones, approximately 80% seen once. The sample consisted of peripheral blood. The receptor set was obtained from a woman of 80 years or more with acute or convalescent COVID-19. Each CDR3 is given with its conserved first and last residue. D genes are given only for firm matches. Not every row has a clone size; where given, it reads once, few, many or a size class.

V gene: TRBV7-8; J gene: TRBJ1-4; D gene: TRBD1; clone size: .; CDR3 DNA: TGTGCCAGCAGCACCAGGACAGGGGGTGAAAAACTGTTTTTT; CDR3 protein: CASSTRTGGEKLFF
V gene: TRBV12-3/TRBV12-4; J gene: TRBJ2-7; D gene: .; clone size: once; CDR3 DNA: TGTGCCAGCAGCTCCCATAGCGGTTACGAGCAGTACTTC; CDR3 protein: CASSSHSGYEQYF
V gene: TRBV5-1; J gene: TRBJ1-1; D gene: .; clone size: .; CDR3 DNA: TGCGCCAGCAGCTTGACCACCCTGGGCGAGACTGAAGCTTTCTTT; CDR3 protein: CASSLTTLGETEAFF
V gene: TRBV19; J gene: TRBJ2-1; D gene: TRBD2; clone size: once; CDR3 DNA: TGTGCCAGTAGTATAGCGGAGCGGGGGGCCAGGAATGAGCAGTTCTTC; CDR3 protein: CASSIAERGARNEQFF
V gene: TRBV4-2; J gene: TRBJ2-3; D gene: TRBD2; clone size: .; CDR3 DNA: TGTGCCAGCAGCCTTCGACTTAGCGGGAGTAGTACAGATACGCAGTATTTT; CDR3 protein: CASSLRLSGSSTDTQYF
V gene: TRBV5-1; J gene: TRBJ1-1; D gene: .; clone size: .; CDR3 DNA: TGCGCCAGCAGCTTGACGGGGAGATTGAACACTGAAGCTTTCTTT; CDR3 protein: CASSLTGRLNTEAFF
V gene: TRBV6-5; J gene: TRBJ2-2; D gene: TRBD2; clone size: few; CDR3 DNA: TGTGCCAGCAGCGCGGCGGGAGGGAACACCGGGGAGCTGTTTTTT; CDR3 protein: CASSAAGGNTGELFF
V gene: TRBV2; J gene: TRBJ2-7; D gene: .; clone size: .; CDR3 DNA: TGTGCCAGCAGCGGACAGACCTACGAGCAGTACTTC; CDR3 protein: CASSGQTYEQYF
V gene: TRBV2; J gene: TRBJ2-5; D gene: TRBD2; clone size: .; CDR3 DNA: TGTGCCAGCAGTGAAAGCCTAGCGGGCGCAGAGACCCAGTACTTC; CDR3 protein: CASSESLAGAETQYF
V gene: TRBV9; J gene: TRBJ1-2; D gene: TRBD1; clone size: .; CDR3 DNA: TGTGCCAGCAGCGGGGAAACAGGGGCTGCTAACTATGGCTACACCTTC; CDR3 protein: CASSGETGAANYGYTF
V gene: TRBV4-2; J gene: TRBJ1-6; D gene: .; clone size: .; CDR3 DNA: TGTGCCAGCAGCCAAGATGGGCAGGGGAAGGTCCTCCACTTT; CDR3 protein: CASSQDGQGKVLHF
V gene: TRBV5-1; J gene: TRBJ2-3; D gene: TRBD1; clone size: few; CDR3 DNA: TGCGCCAGCAGCTTCGGACAGGCTAGGGCAGATACGCAGTATTTT; CDR3 protein: CASSFGQARADTQYF
V gene: TRBV3-1/TRBV3-2; J gene: TRBJ1-2; D gene: TRBD1; clone size: .; CDR3 DNA: TGTGCCAGCAGCCGCGACAGGGGCTTTAACTATGGCTACACCTTC; CDR3 protein: CASSRDRGFNYGYTF
V gene: TRBV6-6; J gene: TRBJ1-5; D gene: .; clone size: .; CDR3 DNA: TGTGCCAGCAGTTACTCGAACAGGGAACAGCCCCAGCATTTT; CDR3 protein: CASSYSNREQPQHF
V gene: TRBV2; J gene: TRBJ1-6; D gene: .; clone size: .; CDR3 DNA: TGTGCCAGTACCGACAGTCCTAATTCACCCCTCCACTTT; CDR3 protein: CASTDSPNSPLHF
V gene: TRBV9; J gene: TRBJ2-1; D gene: TRBD1; clone size: .; CDR3 DNA: TGTGCCAGCAGCGTAGACCGGGACAGGGGTAACAATGAGCAGTTCTTC; CDR3 protein: CASSVDRDRGNNEQFF
V gene: TRBV9; J gene: TRBJ1-5; D gene: TRBD1; clone size: .; CDR3 DNA: TGTGCCAGCAGCGTAGGAACAGGGGACCAGCCCCAGCATTTT; CDR3 protein: CASSVGTGDQPQHF
V gene: TRBV2; J gene: TRBJ2-1; D gene: TRBD1; clone size: .; CDR3 DNA: TGTGCCAGCAGGGTGACAGGGTTCAATGAGCAGTTCTTC; CDR3 protein: CASRVTGFNEQFF
V gene: TRBV7-2; J gene: TRBJ1-5; D gene: .; clone size: .; CDR3 DNA: TGTGCCAGCAGCTTAGGGGGAGCAGGGGAAAATCAGCCCCAGCATTTT; CDR3 protein: CASSLGGAGENQPQHF
V gene: TRBV4-1; J gene: TRBJ1-1; D gene: .; clone size: .; CDR3 DNA: TGCGCCAGCAGCCCAGATATCGCGCGGGGAAACACTGAAGCTTTCTTT; CDR3 protein: CASSPDIARGNTEAFF
V gene: TRBV7-9; J gene: TRBJ2-4; D gene: .; clone size: .; CDR3 DNA: TGTGCCAGCAGCTCACTAGTCCCAGGCGACATTCAGTACTTC; CDR3 protein: CASSSLVPGDIQYF
V gene: TRBV5-6; J gene: TRBJ1-1; D gene: .; clone size: .; CDR3 DNA: TGTGCCAGCAGCTTGGTTAGTGAAGCTTTCTTT; CDR3 protein: CASSLVSEAFF
V gene: TRBV6-1; J gene: TRBJ1-1; D gene: .; clone size: .; CDR3 DNA: TGTGCCAGCAGTGAAACAGGAGTGAACACTGAAGCTTTCTTT; CDR3 protein: CASSETGVNTEAFF
V gene: TRBV30; J gene: TRBJ1-5; D gene: .; clone size: .; CDR3 DNA: TGTGCCTGGAGTGTGGGGCCGGATCAGCCCCAGCATTTT; CDR3 protein: CAWSVGPDQPQHF
V gene: TRBV11-2; J gene: TRBJ1-4; D gene: .; clone size: .; CDR3 DNA: TGTGCCAGCAGCTCGGGGAGGCTAGCAGGGTATAATGAAAAACTGTTTTTT; CDR3 protein: CASSSGRLAGYNEKLFF
V gene: TRBV18; J gene: TRBJ1-1; D gene: .; clone size: .; CDR3 DNA: TGTGCCAGCTCACCGAGCAGGGAAGCTTTCTTT; CDR3 protein: CASSPSREAFF
V gene: TRBV25-1; J gene: TRBJ1-6; D gene: TRBD1; clone size: .; CDR3 DNA: TGTGCCAGCAGCCCCCGGACAGGTCATTCACCCCTCCACTTT; CDR3 protein: CASSPRTGHSPLHF
V gene: TRBV7-8; J gene: TRBJ2-1; D gene: TRBD1; clone size: once; CDR3 DNA: TGTGCCAGCAGCACGGGGGGACAGGGCAGGGATGAGCAGTTCTTC; CDR3 protein: CASSTGGQGRDEQFF
V gene: TRBV19; J gene: TRBJ1-2; D gene: .; clone size: .; CDR3 DNA: TGTGCCAGTAGTCCCCTAGGACAGAACTATGGCTACACCTTC; CDR3 protein: CASSPLGQNYGYTF
V gene: TRBV23-1; J gene: TRBJ2-4; D gene: TRBD1; clone size: .; CDR3 DNA: TGCGCCAGCAGTCAAGTGACAGGGAATACCATTCAGTACTTC; CDR3 protein: CASSQVTGNTIQYF
V gene: TRBV7-9; J gene: TRBJ2-7; D gene: .; clone size: .; CDR3 DNA: TGTGCCAGCAGCTTAGGGTTGAGAGTCTACGAGCAGTACTTC; CDR3 protein: CASSLGLRVYEQYF
V gene: TRBV18; J gene: TRBJ1-2; D gene: .; clone size: .; CDR3 DNA: TGTGCCAGCTCACCAACAGGGAACTATGGCTACACCTTC; CDR3 protein: CASSPTGNYGYTF
V gene: TRBV30; J gene: TRBJ1-1; D gene: .; clone size: .; CDR3 DNA: TGTGCCTGGAGCCGGACTGAAGCTTTCTTT; CDR3 protein: CAWSRTEAFF
V gene: TRBV2; J gene: TRBJ2-1; D gene: TRBD2; clone size: .; CDR3 DNA: TGTGCCAGCAGTCCGGGACTAGCAAGAGGCTACAATGAGCAGTTCTTC; CDR3 protein: CASSPGLARGYNEQFF
V gene: TRBV6-5; J gene: TRBJ1-1; D gene: .; clone size: .; CDR3 DNA: TGTGCCAGCAGTTACCAGGGGAACACTGAAGCTTTCTTT; CDR3 protein: CASSYQGNTEAFF
V gene: TRBV5-4; J gene: TRBJ2-7; D gene: TRBD2; clone size: .; CDR3 DNA: TGTGCCAGCAGCTTGGGCGCGACTAGCGGGAGTTACGAGCAGTACTTC; CDR3 protein: CASSLGATSGSYEQYF
V gene: TRBV18; J gene: TRBJ1-2; D gene: TRBD1; clone size: .; CDR3 DNA: TGTGCCAGCTCACCTGCTACAGGGGGCTATGGCTACACCTTC; CDR3 protein: CASSPATGGYGYTF
V gene: TRBV12-3/TRBV12-4; J gene: TRBJ1-1; D gene: .; clone size: .; CDR3 DNA: TGTGCCAGCACCCGAGCAGGGGTTTCGTGGGCTTTCTTT; CDR3 protein: CASTRAGVSWAFF
V gene: TRBV19; J gene: TRBJ2-2; D gene: TRBD1; clone size: .; CDR3 DNA: TGTGCCAGTAGTATACGGTCAGGGGGAACCGGGGAGCTGTTTTTT; CDR3 protein: CASSIRSGGTGELFF
V gene: TRBV7-2; J gene: TRBJ1-3; D gene: .; clone size: .; CDR3 DNA: TGTGCCAGCAGCTTAGTGGGAGACCTGGCCTCCCTGGCCGGAAACACCATATATTTT; CDR3 protein: CASSLVGDLASLAGNTIYF
V gene: TRBV7-8; J gene: TRBJ1-5; D gene: TRBD1; clone size: .; CDR3 DNA: TGTGCCAGCAGCTTAGACCCGGGGACAGCTTATAGCAATCAGCCCCAGCATTTT; CDR3 protein: CASSLDPGTAYSNQPQHF
V gene: TRBV19; J gene: TRBJ1-1; D gene: TRBD1; clone size: .; CDR3 DNA: TGTGCCAGTAGTATACAGGGGGCGCCCACTGAAGCTTTCTTT; CDR3 protein: CASSIQGAPTEAFF
V gene: TRBV6-5; J gene: TRBJ1-5; D gene: TRBD1; clone size: .; CDR3 DNA: TGTGCCAGCAGAGACAGGGGTGGGCAGCCCCAGCATTTT; CDR3 protein: CASRDRGGQPQHF
V gene: TRBV7-3; J gene: TRBJ2-1; D gene: TRBD2; clone size: .; CDR3 DNA: TGTGCCAGCAGCTTAATTCTAGCGGGAGCAGGCGAGCAGTTCTTC; CDR3 protein: CASSLILAGAGEQFF
V gene: TRBV10-1; J gene: TRBJ2-2; D gene: .; clone size: .; CDR3 DNA: TGCGCCAGCAGACAACAGGGTGGCGGGGAGCTGTTTTTT; CDR3 protein: CASRQQGGGELFF